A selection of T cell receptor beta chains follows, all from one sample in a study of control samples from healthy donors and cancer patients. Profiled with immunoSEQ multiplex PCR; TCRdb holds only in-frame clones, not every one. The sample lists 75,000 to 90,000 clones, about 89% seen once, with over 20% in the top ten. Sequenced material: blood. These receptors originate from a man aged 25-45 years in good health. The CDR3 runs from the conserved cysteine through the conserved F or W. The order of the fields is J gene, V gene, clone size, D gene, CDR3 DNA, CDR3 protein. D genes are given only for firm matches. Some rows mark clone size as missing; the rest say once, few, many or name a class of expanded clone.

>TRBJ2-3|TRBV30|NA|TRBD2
TGTGCCTGGAGCCCCGCGGGGGGTGGCCCAGATACGCAGTATTTT
CAWSPAGGGPDTQYF
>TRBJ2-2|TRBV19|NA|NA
TGTGCCAGTACCGACCGTCCGGGGGTAAAGGCGAACACCGGGGAGCTGTTTTTT
CASTDRPGVKANTGELFF
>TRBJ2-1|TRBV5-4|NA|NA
TGTGCCACCGAAAAAACTGGGGGCAATGAGCAGTTCTTC
CATEKTGGNEQFF
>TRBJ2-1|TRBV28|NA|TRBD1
TGTGCCAGCGGGGACAGGGGGTACAATGAGCAGTTCTTC
CASGDRGYNEQFF
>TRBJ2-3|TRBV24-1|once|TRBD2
TGTGCCACCAGTGATGGACTAGCGGGTCCCACAGATACGCAGTATTTT
CATSDGLAGPTDTQYF
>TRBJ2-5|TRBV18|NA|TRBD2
TGTGCCAGCTCACCCAGTCTAGCGGGGCAAGAGACCCAGTACTTC
CASSPSLAGQETQYF
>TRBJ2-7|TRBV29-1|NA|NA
TGCAGCGTTGCCTGGGCAGGGGACGAGCAGTACTTC
CSVAWAGDEQYF
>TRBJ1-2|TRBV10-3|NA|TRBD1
TGTGCCATCAGTGAGTCCGGACAGGGGGCGCGGGGCTACACCTTC
CAISESGQGARGYTF
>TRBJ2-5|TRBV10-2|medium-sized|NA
TGCGCCAGCAGTGAGTGGAAGGGGGGGGAGCAGTACTTC
CASSEWKGGEQYF
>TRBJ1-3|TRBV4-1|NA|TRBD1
TGCGCCAGCAGCCAAAACCCCGGGACAGGGCAGGGAAACACCATATATTTT
CASSQNPGTGQGNTIYF
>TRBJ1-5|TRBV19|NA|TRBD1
TGTGCCAGTAGCCGAGGAACGGGACAGGGATTTAGGGATCAGCCCCAGCATTTT
CASSRGTGQGFRDQPQHF
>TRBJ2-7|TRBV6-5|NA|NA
TGTGCCAGCCGGGACCGCGCCTACGAGCAGTACTTC
CASRDRAYEQYF
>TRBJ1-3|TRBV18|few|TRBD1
TGTGCCAGCTCAGGGGACAGGGTTGTCTCTGGAAACACCATATATTTT
CASSGDRVVSGNTIYF
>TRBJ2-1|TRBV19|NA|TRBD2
TGTGCCAGTAGTAGCCTAGCGGGGGGGCGATTAAGCTCCTACAATGAGCAGTTCTTC
CASSSLAGGRLSSYNEQFF
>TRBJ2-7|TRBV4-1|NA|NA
TGCGCCAGCAGCCAAGGCGGACCCACCGTCTACGAGCAGTACTTC
CASSQGGPTVYEQYF
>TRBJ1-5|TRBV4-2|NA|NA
TGTGCCAGCAGCCAAGCGGGCAGGCCCCTCGATCAGCCCCAGCATTTT
CASSQAGRPLDQPQHF
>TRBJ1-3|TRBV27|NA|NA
TGTGCCAAACAAACTGGAAACACCATATATTTT
CAKQTGNTIYF
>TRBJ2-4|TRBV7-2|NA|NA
TGTGCCAGCAGCCAAAACCCTGAAAGCATTCAGTACTTC
CASSQNPESIQYF
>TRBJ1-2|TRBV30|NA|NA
TGTGCCTGGACCGAAAGAGGCTTCTCCGGCTACACCTTC
CAWTERGFSGYTF
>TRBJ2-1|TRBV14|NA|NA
TGTGCCAGCAGCCAATGGAGAGAGCAGTTCTTC
CASSQWREQFF
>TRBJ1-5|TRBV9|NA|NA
TGTGCCAGCAGCGTAGCGGCAGGGGATCAGCCCCAGCATTTT
CASSVAAGDQPQHF
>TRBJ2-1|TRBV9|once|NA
TGTGCCAGCAGCGTAGCTCGGGGCCCCAGCTCCTACAATGAGCAGTTCTTC
CASSVARGPSSYNEQFF
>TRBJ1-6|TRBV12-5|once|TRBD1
TGTGCTAGTGGCCCTATGGACAGGCTTGGACCCCTCCACTTT
CASGPMDRLGPLHF
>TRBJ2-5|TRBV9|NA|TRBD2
TGTGCCAGCAGCCCCCCACGCGGGGGTGAAGAGACCCAGTACTTC
CASSPPRGGEETQYF
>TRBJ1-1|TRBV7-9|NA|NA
TGTGCCAGCAGCTTAGCCGGGACCAGTGGGACTGAAGCTTTCTTT
CASSLAGTSGTEAFF
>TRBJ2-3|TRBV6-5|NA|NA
TGTGCCAGCAGTTACGGTCCCACCAGATACACAGATACGCAGTATTTT
CASSYGPTRYTDTQYF